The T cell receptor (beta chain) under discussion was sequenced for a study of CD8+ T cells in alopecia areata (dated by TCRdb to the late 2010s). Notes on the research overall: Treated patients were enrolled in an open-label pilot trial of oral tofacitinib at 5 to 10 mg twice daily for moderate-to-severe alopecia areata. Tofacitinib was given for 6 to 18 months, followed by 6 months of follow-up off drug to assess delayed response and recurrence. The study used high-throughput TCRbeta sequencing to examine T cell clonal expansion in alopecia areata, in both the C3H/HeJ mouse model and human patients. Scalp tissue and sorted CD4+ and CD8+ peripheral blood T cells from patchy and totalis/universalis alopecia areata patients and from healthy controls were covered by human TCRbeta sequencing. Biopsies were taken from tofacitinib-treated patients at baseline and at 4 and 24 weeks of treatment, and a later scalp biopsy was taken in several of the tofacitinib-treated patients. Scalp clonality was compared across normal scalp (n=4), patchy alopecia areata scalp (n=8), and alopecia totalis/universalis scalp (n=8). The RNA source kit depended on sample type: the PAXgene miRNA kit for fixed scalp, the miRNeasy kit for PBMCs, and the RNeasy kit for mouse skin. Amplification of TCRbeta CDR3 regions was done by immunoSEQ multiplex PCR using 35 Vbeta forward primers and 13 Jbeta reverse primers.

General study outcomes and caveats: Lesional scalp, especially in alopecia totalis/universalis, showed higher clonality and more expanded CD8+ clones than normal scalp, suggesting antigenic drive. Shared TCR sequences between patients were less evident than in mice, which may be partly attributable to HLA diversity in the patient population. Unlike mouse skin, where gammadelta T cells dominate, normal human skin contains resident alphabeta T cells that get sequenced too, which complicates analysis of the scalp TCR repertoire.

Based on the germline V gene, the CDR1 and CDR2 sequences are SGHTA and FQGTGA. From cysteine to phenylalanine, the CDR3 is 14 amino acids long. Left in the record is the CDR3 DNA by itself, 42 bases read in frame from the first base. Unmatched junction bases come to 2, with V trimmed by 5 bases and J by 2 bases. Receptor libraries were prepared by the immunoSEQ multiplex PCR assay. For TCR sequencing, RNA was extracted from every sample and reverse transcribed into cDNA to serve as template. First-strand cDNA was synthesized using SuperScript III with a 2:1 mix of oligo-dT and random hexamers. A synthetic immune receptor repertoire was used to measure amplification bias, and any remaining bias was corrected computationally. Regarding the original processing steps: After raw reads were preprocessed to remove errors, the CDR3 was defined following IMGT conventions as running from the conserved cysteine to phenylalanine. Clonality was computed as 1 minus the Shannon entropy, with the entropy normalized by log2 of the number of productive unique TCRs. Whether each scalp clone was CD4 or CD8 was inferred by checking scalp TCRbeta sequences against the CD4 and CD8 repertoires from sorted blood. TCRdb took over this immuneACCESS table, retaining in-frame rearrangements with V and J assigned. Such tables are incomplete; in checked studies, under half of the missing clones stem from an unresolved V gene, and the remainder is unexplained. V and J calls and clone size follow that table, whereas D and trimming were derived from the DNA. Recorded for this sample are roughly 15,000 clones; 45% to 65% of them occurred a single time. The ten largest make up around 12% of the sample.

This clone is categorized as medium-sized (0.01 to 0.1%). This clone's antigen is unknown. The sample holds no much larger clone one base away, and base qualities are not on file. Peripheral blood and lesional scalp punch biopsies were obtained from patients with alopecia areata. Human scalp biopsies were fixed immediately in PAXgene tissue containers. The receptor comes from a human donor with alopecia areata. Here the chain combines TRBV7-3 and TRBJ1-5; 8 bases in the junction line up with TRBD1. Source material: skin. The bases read TGTGCCAGCAGCCCGACAGGGGGCAATCAGCCCCAGCATTTT. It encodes CASSPTGGNQPQHF.